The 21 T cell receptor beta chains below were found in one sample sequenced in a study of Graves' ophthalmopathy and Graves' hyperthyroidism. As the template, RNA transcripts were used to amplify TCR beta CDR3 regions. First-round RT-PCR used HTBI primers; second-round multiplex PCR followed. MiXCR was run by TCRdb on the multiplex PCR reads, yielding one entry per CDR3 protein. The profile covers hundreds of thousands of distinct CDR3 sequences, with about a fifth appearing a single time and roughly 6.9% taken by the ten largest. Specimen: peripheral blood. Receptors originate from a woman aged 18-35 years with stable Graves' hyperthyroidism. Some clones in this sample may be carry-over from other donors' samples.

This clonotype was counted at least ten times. The chain's CDR3 is CASSSPRANYGYTF. In DNA, the CDR3 is TGTGCCAGCAGTTCCCCGCGGGCAAACTATGGCTACACCTTC. This chain connects TRBV6-5 to TRBJ1-2; D is uncertain. Germline lookup yields CDR1 MNHEY and CDR2 SVGAGI. This CDR3 contains 14 residues. Trimming stripped 4 bases from V and 2 bases from J, with 11 bases between.

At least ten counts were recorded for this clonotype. The CDR3 loop is CASSLDNQPQHF. The CDR3 DNA reads TGTGCCAGCAGCTTAGACAATCAGCCCCAGCATTTT. The rearrangement links TRBV7-9 to TRBJ1-5, with unresolved D. CDR3 size: 12 residues. Trimming pared 1 base from V and 3 bases from J, leaving 1 base between. CDR1 is SEHNR and CDR2 is FQNEAQ in the germline V gene (reference sequence).

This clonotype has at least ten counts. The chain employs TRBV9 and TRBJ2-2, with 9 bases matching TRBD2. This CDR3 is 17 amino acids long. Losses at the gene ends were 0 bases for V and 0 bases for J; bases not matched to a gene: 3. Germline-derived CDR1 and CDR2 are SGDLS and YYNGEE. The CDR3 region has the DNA TGTGCCAGCAGCGTAGGGACTAGCGTAACGAACACCGGGGAGCTGTTTTTT. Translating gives CASSVGTSVTNTGELFF.

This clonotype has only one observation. The CDR3 DNA reads TGTGCCAGCAGCCTCTATTCGTCAGAAGCTTTCTTT. It codes for CASSLYSSEAFF. The chain joins TRBV25-1 to TRBJ1-1; no firm D call. Germline CDR1 reads MGHDK; CDR2 reads SYGVNS. The V gene lost 6 bases and the J gene lost 8 bases, with 13 bases spanning the gap. This CDR3 spans 12 amino acids.

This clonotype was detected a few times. The CDR3 protein is CASSARGGQPQHF. The CDR3 region has the DNA TGTGCCAGTAGTGCCAGGGGAGGCCAGCCCCAGCATTTT. The chain is built from TRBV19 and TRBJ1-5; D perhaps matches TRBD1 (6 bases). Germline values: CDR1 LNHDA, CDR2 SQIVND (reference sequence). The CDR3 has 13 amino acids. The V gene lost 5 bases and the J gene lost 7 bases, with 12 bases spanning the gap.

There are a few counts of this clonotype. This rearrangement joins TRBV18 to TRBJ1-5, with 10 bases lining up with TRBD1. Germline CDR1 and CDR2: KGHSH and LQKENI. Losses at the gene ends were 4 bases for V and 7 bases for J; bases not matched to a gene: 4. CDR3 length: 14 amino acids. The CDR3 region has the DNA TGTGCCAGCTCACAAGGGACAGGGGAACAGCCCCAGCATTTT. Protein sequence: CASSQGTGEQPQHF.

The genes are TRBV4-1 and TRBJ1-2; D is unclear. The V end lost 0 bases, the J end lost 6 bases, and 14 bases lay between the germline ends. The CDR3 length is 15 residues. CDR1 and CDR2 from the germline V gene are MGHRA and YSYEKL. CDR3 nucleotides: TGCGCCAGCAGCCAAGATCCGGAGGGAAATGATGGCTACACCTTC. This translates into CASSQDPEGNDGYTF.

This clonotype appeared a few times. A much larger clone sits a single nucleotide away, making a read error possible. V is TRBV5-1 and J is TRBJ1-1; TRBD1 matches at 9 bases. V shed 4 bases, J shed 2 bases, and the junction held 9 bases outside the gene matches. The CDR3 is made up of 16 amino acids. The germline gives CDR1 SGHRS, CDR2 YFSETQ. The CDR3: CASSLGQGSLNTEAFF. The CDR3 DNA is TGCGCCAGCAGCCTCGGACAGGGGTCTTTAAACACTGAAGCTTTCTTT.

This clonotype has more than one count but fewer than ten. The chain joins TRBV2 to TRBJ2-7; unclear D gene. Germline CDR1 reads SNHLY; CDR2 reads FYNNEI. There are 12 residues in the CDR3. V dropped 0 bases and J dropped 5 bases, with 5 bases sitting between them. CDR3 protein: CASSEALHEQYF. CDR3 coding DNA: TGTGCCAGCAGTGAAGCTCTCCACGAGCAGTACTTC.

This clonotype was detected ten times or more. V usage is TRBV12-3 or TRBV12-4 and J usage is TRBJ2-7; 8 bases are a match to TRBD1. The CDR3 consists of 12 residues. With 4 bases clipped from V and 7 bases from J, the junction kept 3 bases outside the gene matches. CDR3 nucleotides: TGTGCCAGCAGTTGGGACAGGAGGGAGCAGTACTTC. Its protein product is CASSWDRREQYF.

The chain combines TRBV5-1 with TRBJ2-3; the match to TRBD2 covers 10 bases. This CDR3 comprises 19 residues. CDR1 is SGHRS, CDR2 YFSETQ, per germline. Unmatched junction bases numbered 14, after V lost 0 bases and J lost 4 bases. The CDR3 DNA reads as TGCGCCAGCAGCTTGGCCCCGCTAGCGGGAGCGTGGGTCCCAGATACGCAGTATTTT. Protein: CASSLAPLAGAWVPDTQYF.

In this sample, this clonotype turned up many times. The CDR3 here is CASFTTGFQPQHF. DNA of the CDR3: TGTGCCAGCTTTACTACAGGGTTTCAGCCCCAGCATTTT. The chain is built from TRBV28 and TRBJ1-5, with D possibly being TRBD1 (6 bases). CDR3 length equals 13 residues. V lost 8 bases and J 6 bases, leaving 14 bases between the germline ends. Germline CDR1 and CDR2: MDHEN and SYDVKM. The entire variable domain, with the rest obtained from reference TRBV28 and TRBJ1-5, is as follows: DVKVTQSSRYLVKRTGEKVFLECVQDMDHENMFWYRQDPGLGLRLIYFSYDVKMKEKGDIPEGYSVSREKKERFSLILESASTNQTSMYLCASFTTGFQPQHFGDGTRLSIL.

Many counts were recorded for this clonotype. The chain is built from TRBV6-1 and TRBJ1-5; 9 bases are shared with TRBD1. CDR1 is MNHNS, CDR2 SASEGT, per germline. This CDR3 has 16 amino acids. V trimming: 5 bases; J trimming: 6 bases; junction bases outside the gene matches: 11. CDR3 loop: CASSRSQGAGGQPQHF. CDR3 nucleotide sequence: TGTGCCAGCAGTAGATCACAGGGGGCTGGGGGTCAGCCCCAGCATTTT.

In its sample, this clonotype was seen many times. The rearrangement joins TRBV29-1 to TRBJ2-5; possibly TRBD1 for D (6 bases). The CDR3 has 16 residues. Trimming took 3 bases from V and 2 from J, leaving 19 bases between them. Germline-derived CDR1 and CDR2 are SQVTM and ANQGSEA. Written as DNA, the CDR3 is TGCAGCGTTGAGGAAGGACAGCTCGAAATTCAAGAGACCCAGTACTTC. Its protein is CSVEEGQLEIQETQYF.

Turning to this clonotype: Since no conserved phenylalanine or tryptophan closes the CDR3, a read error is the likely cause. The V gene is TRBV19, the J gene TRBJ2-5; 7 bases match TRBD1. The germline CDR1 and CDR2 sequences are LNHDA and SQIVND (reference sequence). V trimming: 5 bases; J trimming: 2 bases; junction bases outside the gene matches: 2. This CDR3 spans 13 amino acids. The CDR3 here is CASSGTVQETQYV. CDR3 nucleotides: TGTGCCAGTAGTGGGACAGTACAAGAGACCCAGTACGTC.

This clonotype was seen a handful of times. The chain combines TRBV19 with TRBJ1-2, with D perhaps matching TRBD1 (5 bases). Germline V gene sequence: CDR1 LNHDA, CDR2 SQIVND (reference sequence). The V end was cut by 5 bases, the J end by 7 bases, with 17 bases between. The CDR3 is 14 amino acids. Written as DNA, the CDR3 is TGTGCCAGTAGTGCCCACCGACAGTCTCCTGGCTACACCTTC. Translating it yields CASSAHRQSPGYTF.

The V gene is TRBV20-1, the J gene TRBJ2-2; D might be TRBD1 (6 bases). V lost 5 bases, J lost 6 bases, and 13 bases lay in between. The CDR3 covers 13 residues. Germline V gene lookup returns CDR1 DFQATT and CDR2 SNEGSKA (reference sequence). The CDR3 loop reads CSAPGDGPGELFF. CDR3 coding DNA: TGCAGTGCTCCAGGGGATGGTCCCGGGGAGCTGTTTTTT.

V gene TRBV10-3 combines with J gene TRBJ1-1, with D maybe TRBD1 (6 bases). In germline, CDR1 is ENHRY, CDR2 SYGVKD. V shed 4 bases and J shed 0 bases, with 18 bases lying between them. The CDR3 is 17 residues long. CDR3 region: CAISGRTDSLMNTEAFF. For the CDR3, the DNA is TGTGCCATCAGTGGGAGGACAGATTCCTTGATGAACACTGAAGCTTTCTTT.

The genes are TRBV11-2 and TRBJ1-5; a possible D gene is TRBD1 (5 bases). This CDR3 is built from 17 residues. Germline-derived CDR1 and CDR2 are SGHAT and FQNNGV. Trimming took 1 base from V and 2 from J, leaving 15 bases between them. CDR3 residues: CASSLGPRGGGNQPQHF. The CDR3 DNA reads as TGTGCCAGCAGCTTAGGCCCTCGGGGGGGAGGCAATCAGCCCCAGCATTTT.

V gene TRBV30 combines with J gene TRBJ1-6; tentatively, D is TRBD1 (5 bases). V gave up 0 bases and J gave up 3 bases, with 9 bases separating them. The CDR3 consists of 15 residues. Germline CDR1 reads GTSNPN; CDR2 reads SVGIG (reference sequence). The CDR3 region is CAWSVGVRYNSPLHF. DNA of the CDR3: TGTGCCTGGAGTGTAGGGGTACGCTATAATTCACCCCTCCACTTT.

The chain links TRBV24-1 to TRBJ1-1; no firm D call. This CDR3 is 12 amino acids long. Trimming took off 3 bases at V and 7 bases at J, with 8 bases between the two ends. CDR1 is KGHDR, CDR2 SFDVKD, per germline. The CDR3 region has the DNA TGTGCCACCAGTGATGGACCGGATGAAGCTTTCTTT. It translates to CATSDGPDEAFF.